This T cell receptor beta chain is from a study of blood T cell repertoires in COVID-19. Study context: Collection of acute and convalescent COVID-19 samples took place in the United States, Italy and Spain. PBMCs, B-cell-depleted T cells, or T cells were the source of the cDNA or gDNA that made up the material.

In the source study's methods: How many nucleated cells were present was estimated from reference gene primer amplification. TCRdb's copy holds only in-frame clones and misses some; the assay was immunoSEQ multiplex PCR. V and J calls and clone size are given by that table; D and trimming were obtained from the DNA. The table lists 130,000 to 150,000 clones, 88% of them singletons, with 1.5% to 2% in the top ten. The sequence was collected from a man between 65 and 80 years old with acute or convalescent COVID-19. Sequenced material: peripheral blood.

The CDR3 DNA follows: TGTGCCAGTAGTATAGGAGCGGAGGCCCCCTACAATGAGCAGTTCTTC. Translating gives CASSIGAEAPYNEQFF. The chain recombines TRBV19 with TRBJ2-1; D perhaps matches TRBD2 (5 bases). CDR1 and CDR2 from the germline V gene are LNHDA and SQIVND (reference sequence). CDR3 length equals 16 residues. V was trimmed by 1 base and J by 2 bases, leaving 12 bases between them.